The 27 T cell receptor beta chains listed next were all sequenced from one sample in a study of T cell changes during pregnancy in multiple sclerosis (dated by TCRdb to the late 2010s). Library prep was done by the immunoSEQ multiplex PCR assay. TCRdb stores this immuneACCESS table with in-frame sequences only. Part of the clones is absent; in the studies checked, under half of the shortfall reflects unresolved V genes, and no reason is known for the rest. The sample table contains about 100,000 clones; only one count was recorded for more than 80% of them. In total, the top ten clones hold 1% to 1.5% of the sample. The sequencing here drew on peripheral blood, taken in the second trimester of pregnancy. These receptors all stem from a female donor with multiple sclerosis, enrolled in a pregnancy study.

This chain uses TRBV7-3 with TRBJ1-1; 7 nucleotides line up with TRBD1. Losses at the gene ends were 3 bases for V and 1 base for J; bases not matched to a gene: 2. The length of the CDR3 is 14 residues. CDR1 SGHTA and CDR2 FQGTGA come from the germline V gene. CDR3 in amino acids: CASSFGQANTEAFF. For the CDR3, the DNA is TGTGCCAGCAGCTTCGGACAGGCGAACACTGAAGCTTTCTTT. Full variable domain (remainder filled in from reference TRBV7-3 and TRBJ1-1): GAGVSQTPSNKVTEKGKYVELRCDPISGHTALYWYRQSLGQGPEFLIYFQGTGAADDSGLPNDRFFAVRPEGSVSTLKIQRTERGDSAVYLCASSFGQANTEAFFGQGTRLTVV.

This clone showed up just a few times. The J gene is TRBJ1-1, the V gene TRBV7-6; 7 bases align to TRBD1. V dropped 5 bases and J dropped 4; count of bases not matched to a gene: 10. This CDR3 comprises 15 residues. Germline loops: CDR1 SGHVS, CDR2 FNYEAQ. DNA for the CDR3: TGTGCCAGCAGCAACAGGGGCGCGCGGGTCACTGAAGCTTTCTTT. Amino acids: CASSNRGARVTEAFF.

This sequence joins TRBV2 and TRBJ2-2, with TRBD2 identical over 8 bases. This CDR3 contains 16 residues. V was clipped by 3 bases and J by 4 bases; unmatched bases: 7. Germline lookup yields CDR1 SNHLY and CDR2 FYNNEI. Here the CDR3 DNA reads TGTGCCAGCAGTGACCGGGGGGGGCGGGTCACCGGGGAGCTGTTTTTT. This codes for CASSDRGGRVTGELFF.

The rearrangement uses TRBV4-2 and TRBJ2-3; 16 positions agree with TRBD2. Trimming removed 8 bases from V and 6 bases from J; junction bases left unmatched: 8. The CDR3 contains 16 residues. Germline assignment: CDR1 LGHNA and CDR2 YNFKEQ. The CDR3: CASRVGLAGGRDTQYF. The DNA of the CDR3 is TGTGCCAGCCGAGTGGGACTAGCGGGGGGGAGGGATACGCAGTATTTT.

The V call is TRBV27, the J call TRBJ1-1, with D unclear. The V end lost 5 bases, the J end lost 4 bases, and 17 bases lay between the germline ends. There are 15 residues in the CDR3. Germline assignment: CDR1 MNHEY and CDR2 SMNVEV (reference sequence). The CDR3 protein is CASSPLGKAGTEAFF. DNA for the CDR3: TGTGCCAGCAGTCCCCTGGGTAAAGCAGGCACTGAAGCTTTCTTT.

The chain combines TRBV10-1 with TRBJ1-6; D is perhaps TRBD1 (5 bases). Germline CDR1 is WNHNN and CDR2 is SYGVQD (reference sequence). CDR3 size: 16 residues. The V and J ends lost 0 bases and 6 bases respectively, with 12 bases between them. CDR3 in DNA: TGCGCCAGCAGTGAGTCGACACAGGAGACTAATTCACCCCTCCACTTT. This codes for CASSESTQETNSPLHF.

The gene calls are TRBV11-1 and TRBJ2-7; 8 bases are a match to TRBD1. Germline loops: CDR1 SGHAT, CDR2 FQDESV (reference sequence). J was trimmed by 0 bases and V by 3 bases; bases with no gene match: 1. The CDR3 has 14 residues. CDR3 nucleotides: TGTGCCAGCAGCTTCGGGACAGGCTCCTACGAGCAGTACTTC. It yields the protein CASSFGTGSYEQYF.

This chain links TRBV5-1 with TRBJ1-1; unclear D gene. CDR1 is SGHRS, CDR2 YFSETQ, per germline. V was shortened by 4 bases and J by 1 base, with 11 bases between the two germline ends. The CDR3 consists of 14 residues. The DNA for the CDR3 is TGCGCCAGCAGCCCGGGATGGGGGAACACTGAAGCTTTCTTT. Translating it yields CASSPGWGNTEAFF. The full variable domain, in which reference TRBV5-1 and TRBJ1-1 provide the parts outside the CDR3, is KAGVTQTPRYLIKTRGQQVTLSCSPISGHRSVSWYQQTPGQGLQFLFEYFSETQRNKGNFPGRFSGRQFSNSRSEMNVSTLELGDSALYLCASSPGWGNTEAFFGQGTRLTVV.

J is TRBJ2-5 and V is TRBV4-2; D perhaps matches TRBD2 (6 bases). Germline V gene data show CDR1 as LGHNA and CDR2 as YNFKEQ. CDR3 length: 16 residues. V lost 0 bases to trimming and J lost 6 bases, with 17 bases between them. CDR3 DNA sequence: TGTGCCAGCAGCCAAGATCCAAGGACGGAGGGGCAGACCCAGTACTTC. Translated: CASSQDPRTEGQTQYF.

This chain connects TRBV30 to TRBJ2-3, with 10 bases that match TRBD2. V gave up 4 bases and J gave up 5 bases; unmatched junction bases: 6. CDR3 length equals 14 residues. Germline V gene data show CDR1 as GTSNPN and CDR2 as SVGIG (reference sequence). Written as DNA, the CDR3 is TGTGCCTGGAAAATGGGACTAGCGATAGATACGCAGTATTTT. This translates into CAWKMGLAIDTQYF.

In regard to this clone: Its ends do not fully match the called genes, so a read error is possible. The rearrangement joins TRBV27 to TRBJ2-1, with 9 bases identical to TRBD2. CDR3 length equals 13 residues. Germline V lookup: CDR1 MNHEY, CDR2 SMNVEV (reference sequence). The CDR3 sequence: CASTGLAYNGQFF. CDR3 DNA: TGTGCCAGCACGGGACTAGCTTACAATGGGCAGTTCTTC.

This chain joins TRBV10-3 and TRBJ1-4; D may be TRBD1 (5 bases). The CDR3 extends over 14 amino acids. Trimming removed 0 bases at V and 4 bases at J, with 6 bases between. Germline V gives CDR1 ENHRY, CDR2 SYGVKD. The CDR3 DNA is TGTGCCATCAGTGAGTCCCAGGGTAATGAAAAACTGTTTTTT. It yields the protein CAISESQGNEKLFF.

This rearrangement joins TRBV5-5 to TRBJ1-1; D may be TRBD1 (5 bases). The CDR3 extends over 14 amino acids. Germline V CDR1 and CDR2: SGHKS, YYEKEE (reference sequence). The V end lost 4 bases, the J end lost 6 bases, and 16 bases lay between the germline ends. The CDR3 protein is CASSPRGTGAEAFF. The DNA of the CDR3 is TGTGCCAGCAGCCCCCGGGGGACTGGGGCTGAAGCTTTCTTT.

The gene calls are TRBV11-2 and TRBJ2-3, with TRBD1 matching over 7 bases. The J segment lost 3 bases and the V segment lost 2 bases, leaving 5 bases of the junction unmatched. CDR3 length: 15 amino acids. The germline V gene has CDR1 SGHAT and CDR2 FQNNGV. CDR3 DNA: TGTGCCAGCAGCTTACGAAGGGGGCGGACAGATACGCAGTATTTT. Protein product: CASSLRRGRTDTQYF.

The V and J genes are TRBV5-1 and TRBJ2-3; TRBD2 agrees at 11 bases. The CDR3 has 14 amino acids. The germline gives CDR1 SGHRS, CDR2 YFSETQ. After removal of 3 bases from V and 5 bases from J, the junction contained 2 bases not matched to a gene. The CDR3 here is CASSSLAGEDTQYF. The CDR3 DNA reads TGCGCCAGCAGCTCACTAGCGGGAGAAGATACGCAGTATTTT.

This clone appeared once. The chain links TRBV28 to TRBJ2-1; perhaps TRBD2 as D (5 bases). The CDR3 is 13 residues long. V lost 6 bases, J lost 12 bases, and 18 bases lay in between. In germline, CDR1 is MDHEN, CDR2 SYDVKM. CDR3 DNA sequence: TGTGCCAGCAGGCTCAAACTAGGGCAGTTGCAGTTCTTC. This encodes CASRLKLGQLQFF.

The V and J genes are TRBV28 and TRBJ1-1, with unresolved D. This CDR3 region has 15 residues. V lost 7 bases to trimming and J lost 1 base, with 16 bases between them. Germline CDR1 MDHEN, CDR2 SYDVKM. CDR3 region: CASITISRGNTEAFF. The CDR3 DNA is TGTGCCAGCATCACTATAAGCCGGGGGAACACTGAAGCTTTCTTT.

The chain couples TRBV10-3 to TRBJ2-7; 8 bases map to TRBD1. The CDR3 spans 13 residues. Germline CDR1 reads ENHRY; CDR2 reads SYGVKD. Trimming removed 4 bases from V and 5 bases from J; junction bases left unmatched: 4. CDR3 sequence: CAISVGTGNEQYF. CDR3 DNA: TGTGCCATCAGTGTCGGGACAGGCAACGAGCAGTACTTC.

The chain combines TRBV10-1 with TRBJ2-5; D uncertain. The CDR3 spans 12 residues. The V end lost 6 bases, the J end lost 7 bases, and 12 bases lay between the germline ends. The germline CDR1 and CDR2 sequences are WNHNN and SYGVQD (reference sequence). The chain's CDR3 is CASRAPRGTQYF. Written as DNA, the CDR3 is TGCGCCAGCAGAGCCCCCCGAGGGACCCAGTACTTC.

The chain couples TRBV28 to TRBJ1-1, with TRBD1 identical over 11 bases. Trimming removed 4 bases from V and 1 base from J; junction bases left unmatched: 5. This CDR3 is 16 amino acids long. From germline, CDR1 is MDHEN and CDR2 SYDVKM. The CDR3 nucleotides read TGTGCCAGCAGTTCCTGGACAGGGGGCTCGAACACTGAAGCTTTCTTT. This sequence encodes CASSSWTGGSNTEAFF.

The chain is built from TRBV19 and TRBJ1-5, with D perhaps TRBD1 (5 bases). This CDR3 has 16 amino acids. From germline, CDR1 is LNHDA and CDR2 SQIVND (reference sequence). The ends were cut back, 5 bases at V and 7 bases at J, with 21 bases in the middle. The CDR3 bases are TGTGCCAGTAGTCCTTCCCTGGGGCCAGCGGGACAGCCCCAGCATTTT. Translated: CASSPSLGPAGQPQHF.

The V call is TRBV11-2, the J call TRBJ2-1; TRBD2 might be the D (5 bases). Germline CDR1 and CDR2: SGHAT and FQNNGV. This CDR3 is 12 amino acids long. V lost 6 bases, J lost 9 bases, and 12 bases lay in between. The CDR3 sequence: CASSMTRGEQFF. As DNA, the CDR3 is TGTGCCAGCAGTATGACCCGGGGTGAGCAGTTCTTC.

The rearrangement uses TRBV7-8 and TRBJ2-7, with D tentatively TRBD2 (5 bases). Germline V gene sequence: CDR1 SGHVS, CDR2 FQNEAQ. CDR3 length: 16 amino acids. The V end was cut by 0 bases, the J end by 2 bases, with 14 bases between. Written as DNA, the CDR3 is TGTGCCAGCAGCTTAGCTGCTGCGCGGGTGGCCTACGAGCAGTACTTC. It is translated as CASSLAAARVAYEQYF.

The rearrangement uses TRBV4-1 and TRBJ1-6; the match to TRBD1 covers 8 bases. V was clipped by 0 bases and J by 9 bases; unmatched bases: 10. Germline loops: CDR1 MGHRA, CDR2 YSYEKL. The length of the CDR3 is 17 residues. The CDR3 DNA follows: TGCGCCAGCAGCCAAGAACGTACAGGACAGGGATTTTCACCCCTCCACTTT. Translated, it gives CASSQERTGQGFSPLHF.

The chain has TRBV27 and TRBJ1-5, with 8 bases identical to TRBD1. The junction had 5 bases not matched to a gene; V was cut back by 2 bases and J by 5 bases. Germline CDR1 and CDR2: MNHEY and SMNVEV (reference sequence). The CDR3 extends over 15 amino acids. The CDR3 here is CASSLSGQGHQPQHF. Here the CDR3 DNA reads TGTGCCAGCAGTTTAAGCGGACAGGGACATCAGCCCCAGCATTTT.

The chain is built from TRBV28 and TRBJ1-2, with unresolved D. This CDR3 has 18 amino acids. Per germline, CDR1 MDHEN and CDR2 SYDVKM. The germline V and J ends were trimmed by 1 base and 0 bases, with 18 bases remaining between them. The CDR3 DNA reads TGTGCCAGCAGTTTATCCTCAGGCAGCAGAGCCGCTAACTATGGCTACACCTTC. Residues: CASSLSSGSRAANYGYTF.

The chain joins TRBV28 to TRBJ2-1; TRBD1 matches 7 bases. The CDR3 covers 13 residues. CDR1 MDHEN and CDR2 SYDVKM come from the germline V gene. V trimming: 4 bases; J trimming: 6 bases; junction bases outside the gene matches: 3. The CDR3 reads CASSSGDSNEQFF. DNA of the CDR3: TGTGCCAGCAGTTCTGGGGACAGCAATGAGCAGTTCTTC.